The T cell receptor beta chain under discussion was sequenced for a study of blood T cell repertoires in COVID-19. The CDR3 totals 13 residues. The V and J ends lost 10 bases and 5 bases, in that order; junction bases with no gene match: 7. Per germline, CDR1 LNHDA and CDR2 SQIVND (reference sequence). Original handling: Reference gene primer amplification yielded estimated nucleated cell counts. Generated by immunoSEQ multiplex PCR, the TCRdb table keeps only in-frame clones and is missing some. The V and J calls and clone size are taken from that table; D and trimming were inferred from the DNA. The data show 50,000 to 65,000 clones, about 66% seen once. Within 2 weeks of study entry, exposed participants had contacted a PCR-confirmed or clinician-diagnosed COVID-19 case. This clone appeared once.

The clonotype was recovered from an older woman who had been exposed to COVID-19. The sample was PBMCs or T cells enriched from blood (not recorded which). This chain links TRBV19 with TRBJ1-4, with 7 bases lining up with TRBD1. The CDR3 DNA reads TGTGCCACCCGGGACAGAGCAAATGAAAAACTGTTTTTT. Protein sequence: CATRDRANEKLFF.